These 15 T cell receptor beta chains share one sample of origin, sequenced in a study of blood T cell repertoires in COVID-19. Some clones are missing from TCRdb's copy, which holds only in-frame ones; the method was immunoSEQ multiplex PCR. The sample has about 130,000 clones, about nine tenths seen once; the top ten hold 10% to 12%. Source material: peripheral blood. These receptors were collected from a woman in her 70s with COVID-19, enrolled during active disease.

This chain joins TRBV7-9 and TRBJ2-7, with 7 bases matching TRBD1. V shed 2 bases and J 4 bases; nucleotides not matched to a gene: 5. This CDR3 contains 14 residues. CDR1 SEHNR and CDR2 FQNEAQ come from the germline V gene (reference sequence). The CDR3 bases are TGTGCCAGCAGCTTAAGACAGGGTTCTTACGAGCAGTACTTC. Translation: CASSLRQGSYEQYF. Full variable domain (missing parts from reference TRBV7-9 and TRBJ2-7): DTGVSQNPRHKITKRGQNVTFRCDPISEHNRLYWYRQTLGQGPEFLTYFQNEAQLEKSRLLSDRFSAERPKGSFSTLEIQRTEQGDSAMYLCASSLRQGSYEQYFGPGTRLTVT.

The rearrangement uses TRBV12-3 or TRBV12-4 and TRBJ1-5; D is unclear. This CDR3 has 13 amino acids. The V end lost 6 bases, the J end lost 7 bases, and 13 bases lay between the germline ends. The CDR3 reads CASRGDGSQPQHF. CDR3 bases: TGTGCCAGCAGGGGAGATGGTTCGCAGCCCCAGCATTTT.

This chain's CDR3 is CASSYGGGPSPGELFF. Written as DNA, the CDR3 is TGTGCCAGCAGCTACGGCGGGGGCCCATCACCCGGGGAGCTGTTTTTT. This rearrangement joins TRBV7-9 to TRBJ2-2; weak D call: TRBD2 (7 bases). The CDR3 runs 16 residues. V lost 4 bases and J lost 6, with 18 bases in between. Germline values: CDR1 SEHNR, CDR2 FQNEAQ (reference sequence).

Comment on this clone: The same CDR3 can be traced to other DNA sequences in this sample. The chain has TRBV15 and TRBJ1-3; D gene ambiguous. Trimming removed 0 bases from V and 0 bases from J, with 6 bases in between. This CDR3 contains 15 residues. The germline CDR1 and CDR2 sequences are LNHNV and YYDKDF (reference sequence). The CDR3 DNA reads TGTGCCACCAGCAGAGACCCGGGCTCTGGAAACACCATATATTTT. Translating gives CATSRDPGSGNTIYF. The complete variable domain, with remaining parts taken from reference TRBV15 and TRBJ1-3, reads DAMVIQNPRYQVTQFGKPVTLSCSQTLNHNVMYWYQQKSSQAPKLLFHYYDKDFNNEADTPDNFQSRRPNTSFCFLDIRSPGLGDTAMYLCATSRDPGSGNTIYFGEGSWLTVV.

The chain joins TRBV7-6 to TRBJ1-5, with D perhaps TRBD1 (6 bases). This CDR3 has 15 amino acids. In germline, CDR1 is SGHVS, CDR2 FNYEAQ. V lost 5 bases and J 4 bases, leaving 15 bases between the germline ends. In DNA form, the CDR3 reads TGTGCCAGCAGCCCCGGCGGGGGGCTTAATCAGCCCCAGCATTTT. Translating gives CASSPGGGLNQPQHF.

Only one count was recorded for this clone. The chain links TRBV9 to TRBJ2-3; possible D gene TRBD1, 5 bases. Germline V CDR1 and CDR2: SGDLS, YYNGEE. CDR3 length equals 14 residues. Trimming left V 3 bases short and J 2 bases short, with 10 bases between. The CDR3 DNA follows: TGTGCCAGCAGCGGGACAAAACTCACAGATACGCAGTATTTT. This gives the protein CASSGTKLTDTQYF.

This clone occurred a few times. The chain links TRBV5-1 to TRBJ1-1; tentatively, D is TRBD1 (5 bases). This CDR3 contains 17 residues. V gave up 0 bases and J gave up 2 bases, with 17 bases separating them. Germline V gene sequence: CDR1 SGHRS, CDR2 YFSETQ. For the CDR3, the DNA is TGCGCCAGCAGCTTGGCCGGAAATAGGGGTGCAAACACTGAAGCTTTCTTT. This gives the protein CASSLAGNRGANTEAFF.

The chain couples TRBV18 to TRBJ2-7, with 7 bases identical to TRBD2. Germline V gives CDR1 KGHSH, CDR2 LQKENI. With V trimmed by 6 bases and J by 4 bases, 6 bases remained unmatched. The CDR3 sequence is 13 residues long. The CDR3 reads CASSYPGGYEQYF. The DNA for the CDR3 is TGTGCCAGCTCGTACCCCGGGGGGTACGAGCAGTACTTC.

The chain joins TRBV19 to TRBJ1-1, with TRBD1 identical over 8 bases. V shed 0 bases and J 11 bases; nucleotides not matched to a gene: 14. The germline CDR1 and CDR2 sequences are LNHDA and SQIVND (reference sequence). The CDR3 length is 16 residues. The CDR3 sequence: CASSIDQSGQGRKAFF. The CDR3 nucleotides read TGTGCCAGTAGTATAGATCAGTCCGGACAGGGAAGGAAGGCTTTCTTT.

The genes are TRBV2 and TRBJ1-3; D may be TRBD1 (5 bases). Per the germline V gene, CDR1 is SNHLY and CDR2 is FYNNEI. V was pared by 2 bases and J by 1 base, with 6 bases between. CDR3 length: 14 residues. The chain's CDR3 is CASSERGSGNTIYF. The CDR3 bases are TGTGCCAGCAGTGAAAGGGGTTCTGGAAACACCATATATTTT.

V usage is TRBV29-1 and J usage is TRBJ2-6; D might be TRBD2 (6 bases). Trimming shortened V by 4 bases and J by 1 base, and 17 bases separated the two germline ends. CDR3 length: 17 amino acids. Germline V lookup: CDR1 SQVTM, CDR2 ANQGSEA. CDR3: CSVGGSYGGSGANVLTF. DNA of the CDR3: TGCAGCGTTGGAGGCAGCTACGGAGGGTCTGGGGCCAACGTCCTGACTTTC.

Here the CDR3 reads CASSGEYRGGAFF. The DNA for the CDR3 is TGTGCCAGCAGCGGGGAGTACAGGGGCGGAGCTTTCTTT. The V and J genes are TRBV5-4 and TRBJ1-1, with 7 nucleotides matching TRBD1. The CDR3 runs to 13 residues. The V gene's germline CDR1 is SGHNT and CDR2 YYREEE (reference sequence). V was clipped by 4 bases and J by 10 bases; unmatched bases: 10.

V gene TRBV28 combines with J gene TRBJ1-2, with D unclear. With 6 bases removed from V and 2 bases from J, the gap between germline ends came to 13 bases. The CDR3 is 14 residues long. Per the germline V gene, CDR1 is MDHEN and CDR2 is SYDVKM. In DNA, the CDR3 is TGTGCCAGCAGCAGGCCACGAGAGAACTATGGCTACACCTTC. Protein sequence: CASSRPRENYGYTF.

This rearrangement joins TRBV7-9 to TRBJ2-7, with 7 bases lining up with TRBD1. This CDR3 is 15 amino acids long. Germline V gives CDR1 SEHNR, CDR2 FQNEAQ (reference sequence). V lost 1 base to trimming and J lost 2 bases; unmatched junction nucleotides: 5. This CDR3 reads CASSLGKQGTYEQYF. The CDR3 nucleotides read TGTGCCAGCAGCTTAGGGAAACAGGGGACCTACGAGCAGTACTTC.

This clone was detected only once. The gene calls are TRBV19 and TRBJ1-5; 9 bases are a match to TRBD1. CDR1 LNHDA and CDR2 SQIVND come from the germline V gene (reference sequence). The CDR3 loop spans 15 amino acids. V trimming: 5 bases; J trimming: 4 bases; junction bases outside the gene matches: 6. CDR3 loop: CASSAQGAGNQPQHF. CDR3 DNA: TGTGCCAGTAGTGCACAGGGGGCTGGGAATCAGCCCCAGCATTTT.